This T cell receptor beta chain was sequenced for a study of T cells in tuberculosis. At the level of the study: In South Africa, adults with active tuberculosis were compared with IGRA-negative and latently infected IGRA-positive adolescents. General observations from the study: GEM motif frequencies gave 70% accuracy; the GMM repertoire gave 80% to 90%. GMM-specific TCRs were nearer to active tuberculosis alpha repertoires, suggesting expansion.

Time point described: new active TB diagnosis, blood taken before or within 7 days of starting treatment. Unsorted cryopreserved PBMC were sequenced, averaging roughly 100,000 T cells per clinical donor. TCRdb's table, derived via immunoSEQ multiplex PCR, lists solely in-frame clones and lacks some. The sample has about 34,000 clones; approximately 90% are singletons. As to this clone: The antigen is not known.

The sequence came from an adult with tuberculosis. Specimen: PBMCs, collected at tuberculosis diagnosis.

The CDR3 spells CASSGLKGYEKLFF. CDR3 DNA: TGTGCCAGCAGCGGACTAAAGGGATATGAAAAACTGTTTTTT. The chain uses TRBV2 and TRBJ1-4; D not certain. The V and J ends lost 6 bases and 6 bases respectively, with 14 bases between them. The CDR3 sequence is 14 residues long. The germline V gene encodes CDR1 SNHLY and CDR2 FYNNEI. The variable domain in full, with the rest retrieved from reference TRBV2 and TRBJ1-4, is EPEVTQTPSHQVTQMGQEVILRCVPISNHLYFYWYRQILGQKVEFLVSFYNNEISEKSEIFDDQFSVERPDGSNFTLKIRSTKLEDSAMYFCASSGLKGYEKLFFGSGTQLSVL.